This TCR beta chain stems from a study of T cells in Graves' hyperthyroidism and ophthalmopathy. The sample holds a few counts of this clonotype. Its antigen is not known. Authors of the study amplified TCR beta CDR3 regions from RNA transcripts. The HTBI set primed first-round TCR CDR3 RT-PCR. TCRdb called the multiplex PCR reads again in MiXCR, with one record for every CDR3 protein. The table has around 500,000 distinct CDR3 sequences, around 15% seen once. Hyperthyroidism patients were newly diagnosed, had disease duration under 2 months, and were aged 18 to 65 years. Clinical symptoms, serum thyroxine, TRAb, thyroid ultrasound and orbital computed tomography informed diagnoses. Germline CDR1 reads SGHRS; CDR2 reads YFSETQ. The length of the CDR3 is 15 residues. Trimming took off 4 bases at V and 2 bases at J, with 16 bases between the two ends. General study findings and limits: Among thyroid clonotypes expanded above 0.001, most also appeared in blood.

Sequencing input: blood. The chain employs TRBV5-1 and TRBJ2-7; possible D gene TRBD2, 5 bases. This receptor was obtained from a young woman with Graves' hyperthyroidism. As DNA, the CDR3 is TGCGCCAGCAGCCTAGCTACGAATGCTCCCTACGAGCAGTACTTC. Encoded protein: CASSLATNAPYEQYF.